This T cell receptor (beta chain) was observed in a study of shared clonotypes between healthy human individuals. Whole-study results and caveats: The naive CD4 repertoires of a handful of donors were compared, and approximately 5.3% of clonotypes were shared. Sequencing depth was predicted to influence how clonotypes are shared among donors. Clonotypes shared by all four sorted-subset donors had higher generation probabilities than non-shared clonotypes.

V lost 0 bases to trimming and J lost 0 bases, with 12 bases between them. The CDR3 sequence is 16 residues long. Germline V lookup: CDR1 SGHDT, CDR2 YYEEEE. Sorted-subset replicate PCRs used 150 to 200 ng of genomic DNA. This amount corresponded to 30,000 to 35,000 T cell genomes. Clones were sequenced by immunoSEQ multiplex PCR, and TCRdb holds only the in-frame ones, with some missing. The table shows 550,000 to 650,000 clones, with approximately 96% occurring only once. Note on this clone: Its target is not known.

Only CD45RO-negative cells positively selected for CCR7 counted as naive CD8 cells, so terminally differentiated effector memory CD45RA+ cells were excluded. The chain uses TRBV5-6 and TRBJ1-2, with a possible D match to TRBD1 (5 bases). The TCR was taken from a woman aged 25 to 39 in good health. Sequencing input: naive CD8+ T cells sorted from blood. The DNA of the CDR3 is TGTGCCAGCAGCTTGGCGGGGCTCGATACTAACTATGGCTACACCTTC. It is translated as CASSLAGLDTNYGYTF.